The 15 T cell receptor beta chains below come from one sample, sequenced in a study of blood T cell repertoires in COVID-19. Assay: immunoSEQ multiplex PCR; the TCRdb copy retains only in-frame clones and omits some. The data contain approximately 44,000 clones, 80% to 90% of them seen just once; the ten biggest clones take up 1% to 1.5%. The sample was peripheral blood. Receptors originate from a woman between 40 and 55 years old with acute or convalescent COVID-19.

The chain employs TRBV4-2 and TRBJ1-5; 9 nucleotides match TRBD1. Unmatched junction bases numbered 9, after V lost 4 bases and J lost 8 bases. The CDR3 is 15 amino acids. The V gene's germline CDR1 is LGHNA and CDR2 YNFKEQ. CDR3 sequence: CASSRLTGGGEPQHF. The CDR3 DNA sequence: TGTGCCAGCAGCCGTTTGACAGGGGGAGGAGAGCCCCAGCATTTT.

This clone was detected a few times. This chain uses TRBV28 with TRBJ1-1, with 8 bases fitting TRBD1. From germline, CDR1 is MDHEN and CDR2 SYDVKM. The CDR3 has 16 amino acids. V lost 4 bases, J lost 4 bases, and 11 bases stayed unmatched. The CDR3 nucleotides read TGTGCCAGCAGTTCCCCCACCGGACAGGGTACCACTGAAGCTTTCTTT. Translation gives CASSSPTGQGTTEAFF. Variable domain in full (rest from reference TRBV28 and TRBJ1-1): DVKVTQSSRYLVKRTGEKVFLECVQDMDHENMFWYRQDPGLGLRLIYFSYDVKMKEKGDIPEGYSVSREKKERFSLILESASTNQTSMYLCASSSPTGQGTTEAFFGQGTRLTVV.

The genes are TRBV15 and TRBJ1-2; 10 nucleotides agree with TRBD1. This CDR3 contains 16 residues. Germline CDR1 LNHNV, CDR2 YYDKDF (reference sequence). V dropped 0 bases and J dropped 8; count of bases not matched to a gene: 9. The CDR3 nucleotides are TGTGCCACCAGCAGAGATCGTATATTGACAGGGGGCGGCTACACCTTC. Residues: CATSRDRILTGGGYTF.

V gene TRBV9 combines with J gene TRBJ2-2; TRBD1 might be the D (5 bases). The CDR3 covers 14 residues. V gave up 2 bases and J gave up 4 bases, with 9 bases separating them. Germline V gives CDR1 SGDLS, CDR2 YYNGEE. The CDR3 is CASSVLQGTGELFF. The CDR3 DNA reads as TGTGCCAGCAGCGTTCTGCAGGGCACCGGGGAGCTGTTTTTT.

This clone was observed a handful of times. The V and J genes are TRBV7-8 and TRBJ2-5; tentative D call: TRBD1 (5 bases). The V end was cut by 7 bases, the J end by 2 bases, with 8 bases between. The CDR3 sequence is 12 residues long. CDR1 SGHVS and CDR2 FQNEAQ come from the germline V gene. The CDR3 spells CASTDRQETQYF. In DNA, the CDR3 is TGTGCCAGCACCGACAGACAAGAGACCCAGTACTTC.

The chain combines TRBV11-2 with TRBJ2-3; unclear D gene. The CDR3 runs to 15 residues. Germline V CDR1 and CDR2: SGHAT, FQNNGV. V lost 1 base and J lost 0, with 8 bases in between. This CDR3 is CASSLVSVSTDTQYF. DNA for the CDR3: TGTGCCAGCAGCTTAGTCTCAGTTAGCACAGATACGCAGTATTTT.

The chain carries TRBV28 and TRBJ1-1, with D maybe TRBD1 (5 bases). The CDR3 has 14 amino acids. Germline V gives CDR1 MDHEN, CDR2 SYDVKM. V was shortened by 6 bases and J by 5 bases, with 16 bases between the two germline ends. CDR3 in DNA: TGTGCCAGCAGGATAACGAAAGGGGTGACTGAAGCTTTCTTT. Amino acid sequence: CASRITKGVTEAFF. Full variable domain (remainder filled in from reference TRBV28 and TRBJ1-1): DVKVTQSSRYLVKRTGEKVFLECVQDMDHENMFWYRQDPGLGLRLIYFSYDVKMKEKGDIPEGYSVSREKKERFSLILESASTNQTSMYLCASRITKGVTEAFFGQGTRLTVV.

The genes are TRBV7-8 and TRBJ2-3; 7 bases align to TRBD2. CDR3 length: 15 residues. The germline CDR1 and CDR2 sequences are SGHVS and FQNEAQ. V lost 5 bases, J lost 2 bases, and 7 bases stayed unmatched. In DNA, the CDR3 is TGTGCCAGCAGCCCAGCGGGGAGGGACACAGATACGCAGTATTTT. Its translation is CASSPAGRDTDTQYF.

The rearrangement links TRBV5-1 to TRBJ1-1; the match to TRBD1 covers 10 bases. The junction had 2 bases not matched to a gene; V was cut back by 3 bases and J by 0 bases. The CDR3 runs to 15 residues. Germline V CDR1 and CDR2: SGHRS, YFSETQ. The CDR3 sequence is CASSYGQGVNTEAFF. The CDR3 DNA follows: TGCGCCAGCAGCTACGGACAGGGGGTGAACACTGAAGCTTTCTTT. Based on the CDR3 plus reference TRBV5-1 and TRBJ1-1, the full variable domain is KAGVTQTPRYLIKTRGQQVTLSCSPISGHRSVSWYQQTPGQGLQFLFEYFSETQRNKGNFPGRFSGRQFSNSRSEMNVSTLELGDSALYLCASSYGQGVNTEAFFGQGTRLTVV.

The chain combines TRBV7-8 with TRBJ1-4; TRBD1 might be the D (6 bases). This CDR3 contains 16 residues. Trimming removed 4 bases from V and 5 bases from J, with 17 bases in between. In germline, CDR1 is SGHVS, CDR2 FQNEAQ. CDR3 DNA sequence: TGTGCCAGCAGCTCTAAAATCGGGCAGGGGAATGAAAAACTGTTTTTT. Protein sequence: CASSSKIGQGNEKLFF.

The chain combines TRBV27 with TRBJ2-2; the D is unclear. The CDR3 extends over 11 amino acids. Germline V CDR1 and CDR2: MNHEY, SMNVEV (reference sequence). V lost 6 bases to trimming and J lost 3 bases, with 2 bases between them. For the CDR3, the DNA is TGTGCCAGCAGCTACACCGGGGAGCTGTTTTTT. It encodes CASSYTGELFF.

The V call is TRBV11-1, the J call TRBJ1-4; D is perhaps TRBD1 (6 bases). Germline assignment: CDR1 SGHAT and CDR2 FQDESV (reference sequence). This CDR3 is built from 15 residues. The V end lost 5 bases, the J end lost 4 bases, and 14 bases lay between the germline ends. The CDR3 sequence is CASSLDRPDNEKLFF. The CDR3 DNA reads TGTGCCAGCAGCCTAGACAGGCCGGATAATGAAAAACTGTTTTTT.

The rearrangement joins TRBV6-5 to TRBJ1-1; no definite D call. The ends were cut back, 0 bases at V and 4 bases at J, with 6 bases in the middle. The CDR3 is 13 residues long. Germline CDR1 is MNHEY and CDR2 is SVGAGI. DNA for the CDR3: TGTGCCAGCAGTTACTCGAGGTCCACTGAAGCTTTCTTT. This encodes CASSYSRSTEAFF.

The CDR3 nucleotides are TGTGCCAGCAGCTGGGGCGTCAGGGACACTGAAGCTTTCTTT. Its translation: CASSWGVRDTEAFF. The chain uses TRBV7-2 and TRBJ1-1; TRBD1 might be the D (5 bases). There are 14 residues in the CDR3. V lost 4 bases, J lost 3 bases, and 12 bases lay in between. The germline gives CDR1 SGHTA, CDR2 FQGNSA.

The chain joins TRBV5-1 to TRBJ2-3, with 9 bases fitting TRBD2. In germline, CDR1 is SGHRS, CDR2 YFSETQ. The trim removed 1 base at V and 5 bases at J, leaving 5 bases unmatched. The CDR3 is 15 residues long. The CDR3 reads CASSLPSGNGDTQYF. The CDR3 bases are TGCGCCAGCAGCTTGCCTAGCGGGAATGGAGATACGCAGTATTTT.